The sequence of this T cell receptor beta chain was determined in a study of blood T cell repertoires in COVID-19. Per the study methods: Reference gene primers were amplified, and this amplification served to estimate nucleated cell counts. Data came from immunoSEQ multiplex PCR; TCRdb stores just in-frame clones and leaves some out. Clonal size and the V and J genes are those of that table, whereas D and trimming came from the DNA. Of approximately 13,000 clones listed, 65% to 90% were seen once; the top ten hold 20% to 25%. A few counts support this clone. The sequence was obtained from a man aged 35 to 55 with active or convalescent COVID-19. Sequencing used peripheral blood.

CDR3 protein: CAITQGLAQRYTF. DNA of the CDR3: TGTGCCATAACACAGGGGTTGGCCCAGCGCTACACCTTC. V gene TRBV10-3 combines with J gene TRBJ1-2, with 7 positions matching TRBD1. The germline V gene has CDR1 ENHRY and CDR2 SYGVKD. The junction had 13 bases not matched to a gene; V was cut back by 9 bases and J by 9 bases. The CDR3 length is 13 residues.